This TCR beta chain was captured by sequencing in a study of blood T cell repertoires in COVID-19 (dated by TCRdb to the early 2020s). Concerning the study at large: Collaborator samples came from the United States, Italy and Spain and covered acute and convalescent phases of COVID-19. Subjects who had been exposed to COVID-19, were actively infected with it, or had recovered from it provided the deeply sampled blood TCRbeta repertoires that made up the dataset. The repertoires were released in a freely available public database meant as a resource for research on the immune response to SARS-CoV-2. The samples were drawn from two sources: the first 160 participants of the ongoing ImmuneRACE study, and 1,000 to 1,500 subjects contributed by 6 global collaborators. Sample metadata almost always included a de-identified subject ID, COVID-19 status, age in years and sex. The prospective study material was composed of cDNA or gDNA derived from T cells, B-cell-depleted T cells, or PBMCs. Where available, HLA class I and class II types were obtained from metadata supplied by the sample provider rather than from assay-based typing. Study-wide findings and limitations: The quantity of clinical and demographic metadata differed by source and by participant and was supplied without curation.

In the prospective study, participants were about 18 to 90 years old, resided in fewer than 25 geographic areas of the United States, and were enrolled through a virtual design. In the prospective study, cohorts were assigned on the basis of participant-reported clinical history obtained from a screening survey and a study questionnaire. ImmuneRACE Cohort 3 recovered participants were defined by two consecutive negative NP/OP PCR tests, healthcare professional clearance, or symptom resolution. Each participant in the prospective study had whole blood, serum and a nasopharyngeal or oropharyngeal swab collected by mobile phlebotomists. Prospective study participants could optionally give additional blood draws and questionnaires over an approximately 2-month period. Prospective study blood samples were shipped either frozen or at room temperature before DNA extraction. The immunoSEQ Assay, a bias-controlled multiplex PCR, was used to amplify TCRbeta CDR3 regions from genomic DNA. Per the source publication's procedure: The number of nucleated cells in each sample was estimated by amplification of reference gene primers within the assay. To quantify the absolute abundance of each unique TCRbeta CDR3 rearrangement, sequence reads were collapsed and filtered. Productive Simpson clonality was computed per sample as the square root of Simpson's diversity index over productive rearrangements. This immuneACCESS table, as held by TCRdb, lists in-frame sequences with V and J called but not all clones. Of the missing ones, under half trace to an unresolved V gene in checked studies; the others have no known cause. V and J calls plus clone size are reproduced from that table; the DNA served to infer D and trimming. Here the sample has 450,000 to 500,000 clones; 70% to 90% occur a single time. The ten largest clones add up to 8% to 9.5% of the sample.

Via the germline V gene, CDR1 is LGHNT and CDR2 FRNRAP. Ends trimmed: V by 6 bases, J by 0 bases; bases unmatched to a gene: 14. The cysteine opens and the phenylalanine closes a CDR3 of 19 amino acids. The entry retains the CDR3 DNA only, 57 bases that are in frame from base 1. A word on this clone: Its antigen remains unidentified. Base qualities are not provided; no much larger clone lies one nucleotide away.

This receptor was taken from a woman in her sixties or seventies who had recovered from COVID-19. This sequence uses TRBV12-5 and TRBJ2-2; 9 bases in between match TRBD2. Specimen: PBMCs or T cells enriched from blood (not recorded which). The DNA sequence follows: TGTGCTAGTGGCTACTCGGGTAGCGGGGGAACTCCGAACACCGGGGAGCTGTTTTTT. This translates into CASGYSGSGGTPNTGELFF.